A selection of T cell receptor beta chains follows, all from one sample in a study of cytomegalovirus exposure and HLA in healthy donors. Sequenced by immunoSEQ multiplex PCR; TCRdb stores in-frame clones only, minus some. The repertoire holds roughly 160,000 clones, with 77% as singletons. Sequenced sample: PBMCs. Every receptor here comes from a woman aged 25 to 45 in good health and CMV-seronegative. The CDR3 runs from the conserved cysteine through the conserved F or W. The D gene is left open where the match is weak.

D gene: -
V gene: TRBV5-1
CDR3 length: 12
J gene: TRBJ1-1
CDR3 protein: CASSGDKGEAFF

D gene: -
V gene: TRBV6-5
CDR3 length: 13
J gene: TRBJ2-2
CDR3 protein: CASRSRGTGELFF

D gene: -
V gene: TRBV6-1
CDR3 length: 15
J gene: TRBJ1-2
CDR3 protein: CAGATGRQFLYGYTF

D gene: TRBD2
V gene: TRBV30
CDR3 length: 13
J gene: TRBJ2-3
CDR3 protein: CALRRGATDTQYF

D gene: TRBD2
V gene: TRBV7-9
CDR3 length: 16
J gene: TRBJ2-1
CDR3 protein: CASSRLGTSGNNEQFF

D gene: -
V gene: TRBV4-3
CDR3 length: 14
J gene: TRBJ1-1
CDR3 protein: CASSQENKATEAFF

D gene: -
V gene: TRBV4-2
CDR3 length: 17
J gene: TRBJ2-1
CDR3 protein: CASSHQALGGGYNEQFF

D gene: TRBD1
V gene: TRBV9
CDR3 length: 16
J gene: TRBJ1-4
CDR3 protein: CASSVDLGQGSEKLFF

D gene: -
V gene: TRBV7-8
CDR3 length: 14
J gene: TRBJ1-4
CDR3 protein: CASSTTEGEEKLFF

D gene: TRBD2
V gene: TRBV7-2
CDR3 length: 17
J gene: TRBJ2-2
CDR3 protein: CASSLRGLAGGTGELFF

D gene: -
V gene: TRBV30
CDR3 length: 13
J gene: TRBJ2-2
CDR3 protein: CACQGISTGELFF

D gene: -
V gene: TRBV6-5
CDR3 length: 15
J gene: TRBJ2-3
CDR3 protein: CASSYAATSVDTQYF

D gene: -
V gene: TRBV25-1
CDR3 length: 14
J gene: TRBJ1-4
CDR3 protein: CASSPRARDEKLFF

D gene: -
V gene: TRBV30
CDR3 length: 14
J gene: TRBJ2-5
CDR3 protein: CAWTPGTLRETQYF

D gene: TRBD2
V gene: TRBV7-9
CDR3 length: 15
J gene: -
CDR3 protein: CSSSLLSGKVYEQYF

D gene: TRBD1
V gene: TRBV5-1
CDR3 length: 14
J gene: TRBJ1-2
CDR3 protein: CASSYEGASYGYTF

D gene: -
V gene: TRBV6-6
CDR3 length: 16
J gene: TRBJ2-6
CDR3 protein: CASSYSLGAGANVLTF

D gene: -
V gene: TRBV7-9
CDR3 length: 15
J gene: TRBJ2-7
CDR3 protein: CASSLGSGTGYEQYF

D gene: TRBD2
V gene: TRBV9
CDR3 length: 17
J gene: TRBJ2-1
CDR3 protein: CASSAPRGLAVHNEQFF

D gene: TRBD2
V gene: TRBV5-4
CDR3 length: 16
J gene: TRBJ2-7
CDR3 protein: CASSPAGGGPPYEQYF

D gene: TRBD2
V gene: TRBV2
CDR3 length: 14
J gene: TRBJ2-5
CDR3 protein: CASKAGLAGETQYF

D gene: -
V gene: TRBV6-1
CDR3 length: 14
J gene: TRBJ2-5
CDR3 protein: CASSAQRGRETQYF

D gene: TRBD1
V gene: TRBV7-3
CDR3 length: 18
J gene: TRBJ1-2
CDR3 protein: CASSLTPGQGPSNYGYTF

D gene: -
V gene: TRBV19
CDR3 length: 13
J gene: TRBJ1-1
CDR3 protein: CASSIRGNTEAFF

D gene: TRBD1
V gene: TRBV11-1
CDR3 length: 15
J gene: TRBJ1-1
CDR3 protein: CASSRWGQVNTEAFF

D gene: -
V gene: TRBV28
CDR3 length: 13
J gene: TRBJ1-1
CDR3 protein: CASSRLGYTEAFF

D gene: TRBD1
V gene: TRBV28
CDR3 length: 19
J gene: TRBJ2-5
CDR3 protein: CASSLSPPGQATFQETQYF

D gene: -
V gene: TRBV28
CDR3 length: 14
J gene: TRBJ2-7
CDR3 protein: CASSAPPGSYEQYF

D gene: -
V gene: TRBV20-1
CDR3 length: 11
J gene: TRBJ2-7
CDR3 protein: CALGGGLEQYF

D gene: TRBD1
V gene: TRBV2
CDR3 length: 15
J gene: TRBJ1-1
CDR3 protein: CASILRGQGDSEAFF

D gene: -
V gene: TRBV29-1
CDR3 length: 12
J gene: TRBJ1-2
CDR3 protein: CSVPGSSGGYTF

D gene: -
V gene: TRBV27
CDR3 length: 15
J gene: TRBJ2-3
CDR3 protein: CASRAWGPSTDTQYF

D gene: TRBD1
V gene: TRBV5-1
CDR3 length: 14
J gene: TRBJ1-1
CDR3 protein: CASSLGTGGTEAFF

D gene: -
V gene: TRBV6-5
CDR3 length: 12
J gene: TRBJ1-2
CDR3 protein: CASSELFFGYTF

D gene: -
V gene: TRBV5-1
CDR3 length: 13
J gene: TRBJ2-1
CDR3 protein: CASREQGGNEQFF

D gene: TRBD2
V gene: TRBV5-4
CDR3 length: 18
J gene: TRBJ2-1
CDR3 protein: CASSLGASGKTSYNEQFF

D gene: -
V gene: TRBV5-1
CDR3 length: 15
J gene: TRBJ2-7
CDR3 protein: CASSLGSGLTYEQYF

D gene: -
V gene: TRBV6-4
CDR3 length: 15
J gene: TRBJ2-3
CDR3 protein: CASSDRGTSTDTQYF

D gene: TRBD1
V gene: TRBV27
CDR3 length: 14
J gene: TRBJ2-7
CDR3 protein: CASSSPGQIYEQYF

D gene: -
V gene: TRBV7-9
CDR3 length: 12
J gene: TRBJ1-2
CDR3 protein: CASSFGGNGYTF

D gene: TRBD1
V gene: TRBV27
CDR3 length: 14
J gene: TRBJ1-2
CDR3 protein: CASSRQGEDYGYTF

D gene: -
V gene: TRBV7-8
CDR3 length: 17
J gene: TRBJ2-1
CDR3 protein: CASSSRPSSAGYNEQFF

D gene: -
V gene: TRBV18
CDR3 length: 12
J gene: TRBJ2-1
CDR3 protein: CASSPQGDEQFF

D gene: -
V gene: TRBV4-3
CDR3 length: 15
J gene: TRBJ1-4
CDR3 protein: CASSQDRVPNEKLFF

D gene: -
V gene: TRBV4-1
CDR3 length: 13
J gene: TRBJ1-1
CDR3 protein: CASSRVRRTEAFF

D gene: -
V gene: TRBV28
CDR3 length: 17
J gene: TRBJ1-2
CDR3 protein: CASSLPRTGRVDYGYTF

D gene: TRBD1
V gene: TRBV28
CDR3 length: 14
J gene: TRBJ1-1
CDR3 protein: CASRLLTGGVGAFF

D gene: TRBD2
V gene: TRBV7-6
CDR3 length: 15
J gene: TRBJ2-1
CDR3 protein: CASSLGLAGLNEQFF